The clone carrying this T cell receptor (beta chain) was seen many times. Researchers took RNA transcripts and amplified TCR beta CDR3 regions from them. The first round was an RT-PCR with HTBI primers, and the second round was a multiplex PCR. TCRdb independently ran MiXCR on the multiplex PCR reads; one entry per CDR3 protein. The data hold some 350,000 distinct CDR3 sequences, with about a sixth observed a single time. This sample is drawn from a study of Graves' ophthalmopathy and Graves' hyperthyroidism. About the study: Before any treatment, peripheral blood was taken at the initial diagnosis.

Patients newly diagnosed with hyperthyroidism, under 2 months' duration, were aged 18 to 65, the study reports. Each diagnosis was determined on the basis of clinical symptoms, serum thyroxine, TRAb, thyroid ultrasound and orbital computed tomography. The CDR3 runs to 16 residues. J was trimmed by 1 base and V by 6 bases; bases with no gene match: 13. CDR1 and CDR2 (germline): SQVTM, ANQGSEA. The gene calls are TRBV29-1 and TRBJ1-2; TRBD1 matches at 8 bases. The source of this sequence is an adult woman with stable Graves' hyperthyroidism. Source material: peripheral blood. The DNA of the CDR3 is TGCAGCGTGGAGGACAGGGAATCGCGACTTAACTATGGCTACACCTTC. Protein sequence: CSVEDRESRLNYGYTF.